The 32 T cell receptor delta chains listed next were all sequenced from one sample in a study of γδ T cells in repeated Plasmodium falciparum infection. Vgamma9/Vdelta2+ and Vdelta2-negative gammadelta T cells were flow-sorted from PBMC for bulk sequencing. TCRdb reprocessed the multiplex PCR reads using CATT. The sample includes 70,000 to 95,000 delta-chain clones, more than 1.4% of them seen just once. Sequencing input: gamma-delta T cells from blood. The receptors were sampled from a pool of human donors (malaria-infected and uninfected, not separated).

As regards this clone: The protein in TCRdb stems from a much larger clone and differs at residue 5 from this DNA's translation, likely a read error; here the protein is translated from the DNA. The chain uses TRDV1 and TRDJ1, with a weak D call TRDD2 (5 bases). Trimming removed 4 bases at V and 2 bases at J, with 17 bases between. Germline CDR1 and CDR2: TSWWSYY and QGS. This CDR3 spans 16 amino acids. The CDR3 here is CALGGSPSSSTDKLIF. The CDR3 bases are TGTGCTCTTGGGGGATCACCTTCTTCGTCTACCGATAAACTCATCTTT.

A note on this clone: TCRdb's listed protein matches a much larger clone and diverges from this DNA's translation at residue 6, likely through a read error; the protein shown comes from the DNA. The rearrangement uses TRDV1 and TRDJ1; TRDD3 aligns across 10 bases. TCRdb offers no J gene call, so here the DNA was matched to germline to obtain one. Germline CDR1 and CDR2: TSWWSYY and QGS. The V segment lost 4 bases and the J segment 1 base; nucleotides outside the gene matches: 18. The CDR3 sequence is 20 residues long. The CDR3 region has the DNA TGTGCTCTTGGGGCTTCCCGGCGGGACTGGGGGATTCCAAGCACCGATAAACTCATCTTT. It codes for CALGASRRDWGIPSTDKLIF.

With respect to this clone: This DNA's translation and the protein TCRdb lists, from a much larger clone, do not match at residue 15, likely due to a read error; the protein shown is translated from the DNA. The genes are TRDV1 and TRDJ1, with TRDD3 matching 10 bases. No J gene is reported in TCRdb; it was inferred here by comparing the DNA with germline. V shed 5 bases and J 0 bases; nucleotides not matched to a gene: 21. Germline CDR1 TSWWSYY, CDR2 QGS. The CDR3 extends over 21 amino acids. The CDR3 DNA sequence: TGTGCTCTTGGGAACGTCCCTACGCTGGGGGATAGGGGACTGCACACCGATAAACTCATCTTT. It translates to CALGNVPTLGDRGLHTDKLIF.

This clone was counted only a few times. This likely came from a read error, as a far larger clone is one base away. It is unclear where the CDR3 begins or ends on the DNA, so no DNA is shown, and the CDR3 is as TCRdb lists it. This specimen includes other DNA sequences encoding the same CDR3. No call exists for the J gene, whereas the V gene is TRDV2; TRDD3 is taken as the D call from the table, unchecked against the DNA. The CDR3 is made up of 15 amino acids, end residues included. The V gene's germline CDR1 is GEAIGNYY and CDR2 EKD. This chain's CDR3 is CACDLWGIRTDKLIF.

With regard to this clone: A single base is all that separates this from a far larger clone, so a read error is likely. This specimen includes other DNA sequences encoding the same CDR3. The V and J genes are TRDV2 and TRDJ1; 9 nucleotides line up with TRDD3. Germline matching of the DNA provided the J gene here, since TCRdb leaves it blank. V was pared by 0 bases and J by 8 bases, with 15 bases of the junction left unmatched. This CDR3 comprises 17 residues. CDR1 and CDR2 (germline): GEAIGNYY, EKD. Written as DNA, the CDR3 is TGTGCCTGTGACACCGTGGGGTTAACTGGGGGAGTGCAAAAACTCATCTTT. This codes for CACDTVGLTGGVQKLIF.

This clone showed up many times. The TCRdb protein, from a much larger clone, departs from this DNA's translation at residue 10, likely by read error; the protein shown derives from the DNA. The rearrangement uses TRDV2 and TRDJ3; 10 bases fit TRDD3. TCRdb offers no J gene call, so here the DNA was matched to germline to obtain one. Germline V gene data show CDR1 as GEAIGNYY and CDR2 as EKD. The V and J ends lost 3 bases and 1 base, in that order; junction bases with no gene match: 8. There are 19 residues in the CDR3. CDR3 protein: CACDPRTGGCSWDTRQMFF. CDR3 nucleotide sequence: TGTGCCTGTGACCCACGTACTGGGGGATGTTCCTGGGACACCCGACAGATGTTTTTC.

This clone came up many times. The J gene is TRDJ1, the V gene TRDV1; 10 positions match TRDD3. The trim removed 0 bases at V and 2 bases at J, leaving 18 bases unmatched. The CDR3 contains 21 residues. The germline V gene encodes CDR1 TSWWSYY and CDR2 QGS. CDR3 residues: CALGELPRRFLWGIETDKLIF. DNA of the CDR3: TGTGCTCTTGGGGAACTTCCCCGCCGCTTTCTCTGGGGGATAGAAACCGATAAACTCATCTTT.

Turning to this clone: The protein in TCRdb stems from a much larger clone and differs at residue 5 from this DNA's translation, likely a read error; here the protein is translated from the DNA. This chain connects TRDV3 to TRDJ1; no firm D call. CDR3 length: 17 amino acids. Looked up from germline, CDR1 is TVYSNPD and CDR2 is GDNSRS (reference sequence). With 0 bases removed from V and 0 bases from J, the gap between germline ends came to 20 bases. CDR3 nucleotides: TGTGCCTTTAGTTGTAGTCTTCGGGTCTGGTACACCGATAAACTCATCTTT. This gives the protein CAFSCSLRVWYTDKLIF.

Concerning this clone itself: This probably arose from a read error, given a far larger clone one base away. This sample includes further DNA sequences coding for the same CDR3. The rearrangement joins TRDV2 to TRDJ1, with 10 bases matching TRDD3. CDR1 GEAIGNYY and CDR2 EKD come from the germline V gene. The CDR3 consists of 22 residues. Losses at the gene ends were 0 bases for V and 8 bases for J; bases not matched to a gene: 29. CDR3 DNA sequence: TGTGCCTGTGACACCGTAAATCGGCCGTCAATGGGGGATACACGCCCTCATCCAAAACTCATCTTT. Translating it yields CACDTVNRPSMGDTRPHPKLIF.

Only a few counts were recorded for this clone. One base separates it from a far larger clone, so it is likely a read error. The identical CDR3 is also encoded by other nucleotide sequences in the sample. The rearrangement uses TRDV1 and TRDJ2; D is ambiguous. Here the J gene was assigned by germline matching of the DNA, as TCRdb has none. The CDR3 runs to 19 residues. Germline CDR1 is TSWWSYY and CDR2 is QGS. CDR3 nucleotide sequence: TGTGCTCTTGGGGGGCTACGAGCCAGCACCCTAACCCTGACGGCACAACTCTTCTTT. It specifies CALGGLRASTLTLTAQLFF.

In the case of this clone: This DNA's translation and the protein TCRdb lists, from a much larger clone, do not match at residue 16, likely due to a read error; the protein shown is translated from the DNA. V and J are TRDV2 and TRDJ1, with D possibly TRDD3 on 6 matching bases. TCRdb gives no J gene; it was assigned here by matching the DNA to germline. V was shortened by 3 bases and J by 0 bases, with 37 bases between the two germline ends. The CDR3 spans 23 residues. CDR1 is GEAIGNYY and CDR2 is EKD in the germline V gene. The CDR3 region is CACDFLSLSQKGIPRHYTDKLIF. The CDR3 DNA reads as TGTGCCTGTGACTTCCTCTCACTTTCCCAGAAGGGGATTCCTCGGCATTACACCGATAAACTCATCTTT.

This clone was counted at least ten times. V is TRDV1 and J is TRDJ2, with TRDD2 matching over 8 bases. Germline-derived CDR1 and CDR2 are TSWWSYY and QGS. V was clipped by 2 bases and J by 0 bases; unmatched bases: 20. There are 22 residues in the CDR3. Here the CDR3 reads CALGEGGFLRVLGGTLTAQLFF. In DNA form, the CDR3 reads TGTGCTCTTGGGGAAGGGGGCTTCCTACGAGTACTGGGTGGGACTTTGACAGCACAACTCTTCTTT.

This clone has only a few counts. TCRdb's protein for this DNA is that of a much larger clone and differs from the translation at residue 12, likely a read error; the protein shown is the DNA translation. The J gene is TRDJ1, the V gene TRDV1; 8 positions agree with TRDD3. TCRdb does not report a J gene; here it was assigned by matching the DNA to germline references. Trimming at V came to 1 base and at J to 2 bases, leaving 21 bases not matched to a gene. The CDR3 is made up of 21 amino acids. Germline V gene lookup returns CDR1 TSWWSYY and CDR2 QGS. CDR3 DNA sequence: TGTGCTCTTGGGGAACGGACCATCGATGGGGGATGCGGTTCTTATACCGATAAACTCATCTTT. It specifies CALGERTIDGGCGSYTDKLIF.

Turning to this clone: A read error is the likely source, as a far larger clone sits one nucleotide away. Additional DNA sequences in this sample encode the identical CDR3. The CDR3 coding sequence is TGTGCTCTTGGGGAACCGCCGGGGTGGGACGATAAACTCATCTTT. It yields the protein CALGEPPGWDDKLIF. The gene calls are TRDV1 and TRDJ1; D is undetermined. The J gene is not listed in TCRdb, so it was assigned here from a DNA match to germline. CDR1 is TSWWSYY and CDR2 is QGS in the germline V gene. V gave up 1 base and J gave up 4 bases, with 13 bases separating them. The CDR3 totals 15 residues.

Note on this clone: TCRdb's listed protein matches a much larger clone and diverges from this DNA's translation at residue 3, likely through a read error; the protein shown comes from the DNA. The same CDR3 is also encoded by other DNA sequences in this sample. This chain joins TRAV14/DV4 and TRDJ1; 10 bases are shared with TRDD3. This CDR3 is built from 19 residues. In germline, CDR1 is TSDPSYG, CDR2 QGSYDQQN (reference sequence). As DNA, the CDR3 is TGTGCGGTGAGAGAGGGTGATTCTCGTTACTGGGGGATCCCGCGGGGACTCATCTTT. Amino acid sequence: CAVREGDSRYWGIPRGLIF.

The sample holds a few counts of this clone. This DNA translates differently at residue 16 from the TCRdb protein, which is that of a much larger clone; a read error is likely, and the protein shown is the DNA's own translation. The CDR3 sequence is CACDFRPLWGISSSWGTRQMFF. Written as DNA, the CDR3 is TGTGCCTGTGACTTTCGCCCTCTCTGGGGGATCTCAAGCTCCTGGGGCACCCGACAGATGTTTTTC. The rearrangement joins TRDV2 to TRDJ3; TRDD3 matches 9 bases. The J gene, missing from TCRdb, was assigned here through DNA to germline matching. The CDR3 has 22 residues. The germline V gene encodes CDR1 GEAIGNYY and CDR2 EKD.

With regard to this clone: This probably arose from a read error, given a far larger clone one base away. Other DNA sequences in this specimen translate into the identical CDR3. The gene calls are TRDV2 and TRDJ1; D gene ambiguous. TCRdb records no J gene; here it was assigned by comparing the DNA to germline. There are 14 residues in the CDR3. Per germline, CDR1 GEAIGNYY and CDR2 EKD. With 0 bases removed from V and 3 bases from J, the gap between germline ends came to 10 bases. The DNA for the CDR3 is TGTGCCTGTGACACCATTTGGGAAGCCGATAAACTCATCTTT. Amino acids: CACDTIWEADKLIF.

This clone was seen only a few times. Since a far larger clone is one base different, this is likely a read error. Other nucleotide sequences from this sample produce the same CDR3. The chain has TRDV1 and TRDJ1, with no clear D. The V gene lost 3 bases and the J gene lost 0 bases, with 8 bases spanning the gap. There are 14 residues in the CDR3. The germline V gene has CDR1 TSWWSYY and CDR2 QGS. CDR3 sequence (DNA): TGTGCTCTTGGGGAGCTTTATAACACCGATAAACTCATCTTT. It yields the protein CALGELYNTDKLIF.

The sample holds a few counts of this clone. The protein TCRdb lists belongs to a much larger clone and differs from this DNA's translation at residue 7, which points to a read error; the protein shown is made from the DNA. The chain employs TRDV2 and TRDJ1, with 7 bases matching TRDD3. TCRdb lists no J gene, so it was determined here by aligning the DNA to germline. Germline V gene sequence: CDR1 GEAIGNYY, CDR2 EKD. The V and J ends lost 1 base and 3 bases, in that order; junction bases with no gene match: 10. This CDR3 is built from 16 residues. The CDR3 DNA is TGTGCCTGTGACACTCTGAGGGATACCACCCCCGATAAACTCATCTTT. Translated, it gives CACDTLRDTTPDKLIF.

This clone was picked up a small number of times. CDR3 coding DNA: TGTGCTCTTGGGGAAATTCGAGTACTGGGGGATACGCGTACCCCGGCCGATAAACTCATCTTT. Amino acid sequence: CALGEIRVLGDTRTPADKLIF. This chain links TRDV1 with TRDJ1, with 13 bases identical to TRDD3. Since TCRdb gives no J gene, matching the DNA to germline was used here to assign it. Germline V lookup: CDR1 TSWWSYY, CDR2 QGS. This CDR3 spans 21 amino acids. J lost 3 bases, V lost 2 bases, and 18 bases had no gene match.

This clone was seen repeatedly, ten times or more. The rearrangement joins TRDV1 to TRDJ1, with 13 positions matching TRDD3. Germline CDR1 TSWWSYY, CDR2 QGS. Losses at the gene ends were 0 bases for V and 3 bases for J; bases not matched to a gene: 19. The CDR3 consists of 22 residues. CDR3 protein: CALGELPPSGDWGIRRSDKLIF. The CDR3 DNA sequence: TGTGCTCTTGGGGAACTTCCCCCCTCGGGTGACTGGGGGATACGACGTTCCGATAAACTCATCTTT.

On this clone itself: The protein TCRdb lists belongs to a much larger clone and differs from this DNA's translation at residue 8, which points to a read error; the protein shown is made from the DNA. V usage is TRDV1 and J usage is TRDJ1; D might be TRDD3 (5 bases). The germline gives CDR1 TSWWSYY, CDR2 QGS. The CDR3 consists of 15 residues. Trimming stripped 2 bases from V and 4 bases from J, with 14 bases between. The CDR3 sequence is CALGETGVYDDKLIF. Here the CDR3 DNA reads TGTGCTCTTGGGGAAACGGGGGTATACGACGATAAACTCATCTTT.

In this sample, this clone turned up a few times. A far larger clone is just one base off, so this is likely a read error. Other DNA sequences in the sample encode the same CDR3. The CDR3 loop reads CACDLPVGGGRYPSSWDTRQMFF. CDR3 nucleotide sequence: TGTGCCTGTGACCTGCCTGTTGGTGGGGGACGATACCCCAGCTCCTGGGACACCCGACAGATGTTTTTC. The genes are TRDV2 and TRDJ3; 7 bases agree with TRDD3. As TCRdb names no J gene, one was assigned here on the basis of a DNA match to germline. Unmatched junction bases numbered 22, after V lost 3 bases and J lost 0 bases. The CDR3 spans 23 residues. Germline V CDR1 and CDR2: GEAIGNYY, EKD.

This clone was picked up many times. V and J are TRDV1 and TRDJ1; TRDD3 aligns across 7 bases. CDR3 size: 16 residues. Germline CDR1 is TSWWSYY and CDR2 is QGS. The ends lost 0 bases at V and 2 bases at J; junction bases unmatched: 6. The CDR3 is CALGELYPGDTDKLIF. The DNA of the CDR3 is TGTGCTCTTGGGGAACTATATCCGGGGGATACCGATAAACTCATCTTT.

This clone is judged medium-sized. This sample also contains other DNA sequences that code for the same CDR3. DNA for the CDR3: TGTGCTCTTGGGGAATCTACACACAACCTTGGGTGGGGGGAGAACACCGATAAACTCATCTTT. Residues: CALGESTHNLGWGENTDKLIF. The chain links TRDV1 to TRDJ1, with TRDD3 as a possible D gene (6 bases). The germline V and J ends were trimmed by 2 bases and 0 bases, with 28 bases remaining between them. Germline values: CDR1 TSWWSYY, CDR2 QGS. The CDR3 is made up of 21 amino acids.

Turning to this clone: The protein TCRdb lists belongs to a much larger clone and differs from this DNA's translation at residue 10, which points to a read error; the protein shown is made from the DNA. The chain employs TRDV1 and TRDJ1; D might be TRDD3 (5 bases). The J gene, missing from TCRdb, was assigned here through DNA to germline matching. Trimming took off 0 bases at V and 10 bases at J, with 18 bases between the two ends. The CDR3 covers 15 residues. Germline CDR1 and CDR2: TSWWSYY and QGS. The CDR3 is CALGELPRNGGLLIF. CDR3 nucleotide sequence: TGTGCTCTTGGGGAACTTCCCCGGAACGGGGGTTTACTCATCTTT.

As to this clone: TCRdb's protein for this DNA is that of a much larger clone and differs from the translation at residue 9, likely a read error; the protein shown is the DNA translation. Different DNA sequences within this sample yield the same CDR3. This chain joins TRDV2 and TRDJ1; D gene ambiguous. The J gene, left out of TCRdb, was set here by checking the DNA against germline. V was pared by 3 bases and J by 1 base, with 14 bases between. The CDR3 runs 15 residues. Germline lookup yields CDR1 GEAIGNYY and CDR2 EKD. CDR3 nucleotides: TGTGCCTGTGACCCCTTACTTGGTTCCACCGATAAACTCATCTTT. This sequence encodes CACDPLLGSTDKLIF.

About this clone: A far larger clone differs by one base, so this is likely a read error. Within the sample, other DNA sequences also encode this same CDR3. No J gene was named, though the V gene is TRDV2; TRDD3, the table's D call, lacks a check against the DNA. Germline V gene lookup returns CDR1 GEAIGNYY and CDR2 EKD. There are 15 residues in the CDR3. As DNA, the CDR3 is TGTGCCTGTGACTGGGGGGCACCTTTGACAGCACAACTCTTCTTC. Translated: CACDWGAPLTAQLFF.

This clone has at least ten counts. With a far larger clone one base away, a read error is the likely cause. The same CDR3 also results from other DNA sequences found in this sample. V gene TRDV2 combines with J gene TRDJ1, with 10 bases fitting TRDD3. The J gene comes from matching the DNA to germline here; TCRdb lacks it. CDR3 length: 19 residues. Per the germline V gene, CDR1 is GEAIGNYY and CDR2 is EKD. J was trimmed by 0 bases and V by 7 bases; bases with no gene match: 19. The CDR3 coding sequence is TGTGCCTGCGACTCCATAGGGGTCGTTACTGGGGGATACACCGATAAACTCATCTTT. It specifies CACDSIGVVTGGYTDKLIF.

This clone was counted at least ten times. The protein that TCRdb holds for this DNA derives from a much larger clone and differs from the translated DNA at residue 15, which likely indicates a read error; the protein shown here is translated from the DNA. The J gene is uncalled and the V gene is TRDV2; TRDD3, the table's D call, was not compared with the DNA. The CDR3 length is 17 residues. CDR1 and CDR2 (germline): GEAIGNYY, EKD. In DNA form, the CDR3 reads TGTGCCTGTGAAGACTTGCTGGGTCCCAGAGGAGCCGATAAACCCATCTTT. Translating it yields CACEDLLGPRGADKPIF.

The table lists this clone with many counts. TCRdb lists the protein of a much larger clone for this DNA, which differs at residue 20, so this is likely a read error; the protein given here is translated from the DNA itself. The chain recombines TRDV1 with TRDJ1; 13 bases align to TRDD3. CDR1 and CDR2 from the germline V gene are TSWWSYY and QGS. This CDR3 is 21 amino acids long. CDR3 sequence reads: CALGEPTRPNYWGIRTDKLTF. The CDR3 bases are TGTGCTCTTGGGGAACCAACTCGTCCCAACTACTGGGGGATACGCACCGATAAACTCACCTTT.

A few counts support this clone. TCRdb's protein for this DNA is that of a much larger clone and differs from the translation at residue 13, likely a read error; the protein shown is the DNA translation. The chain couples TRDV2 to TRDJ1, with D perhaps TRDD2 (6 bases). Since TCRdb gives no J gene, matching the DNA to germline was used here to assign it. The CDR3 runs 20 residues. Trimming removed 7 bases from V and 0 bases from J, with 32 bases in between. Per the germline V gene, CDR1 is GEAIGNYY and CDR2 is EKD. CDR3 sequence reads: CACKLYTPSRGLTYTDKLIF. The CDR3 DNA sequence: TGTGCCTGCAAGCTCTACACTCCTTCCCGGGGACTTACTTACACCGATAAACTCATCTTT.